What follows is one T cell receptor (beta chain) and its context. Germline V gene lookup returns CDR1 MNHNS and CDR2 SASEGT. Trimming took off 1 base at V and 4 bases at J, with 13 bases between the two ends. The CDR3 extends over 15 amino acids. This entry is derived from a study of blood T cell repertoires in COVID-19. Study details: Acute and convalescent COVID-19 samples came from the United States, Italy and Spain. PBMCs, B-cell-depleted T cells, or T cells provided the cDNA or gDNA that made up the material.

How the authors handled the data: Amplified reference gene primers provided the basis for estimating nucleated cell counts. TCRdb keeps only in-frame clones here, not all; method: immunoSEQ multiplex PCR. V and J calls and clone size are as listed in that table; D and trimming were resolved from the DNA. The profile covers about 50,000 clones, with about 89% appearing a single time and over 25% taken by the ten largest. The chain recombines TRBV6-1 with TRBJ1-2, with D possibly being TRBD1 (5 bases). Sequencing was performed on peripheral blood. The receptor's source is a human donor in a cohort sampled during active COVID-19. Here the CDR3 reads CASSEGGARSYGYTF. The CDR3, as DNA: TGTGCCAGCAGTGAAGGTGGGGCGCGGAGCTATGGCTACACCTTC.